This TCR beta chain was recorded in a study of graft-versus-host responses after intestinal transplantation. On the study more broadly: After anti-thymocyte globulin induction, recipients took tacrolimus and steroids for around three years.

The CDR3 extends over 12 amino acids. V shed 5 bases, J shed 6 bases, and the junction held 3 bases outside the gene matches. Germline assignment: CDR1 PRHDT and CDR2 FYEKMQ (reference sequence). This clone was seen a few times. Its antigen is still unknown. Whole-study findings and limits: Within allografts, high graft-versus-host to host-versus-graft clonal ratios were seen among patients with graft-donor T cell macrochimerism. Investigators detected GvH clones in recipient marrow, with some emerging earlier in ileum or blood.

The data were produced by immunoSEQ multiplex PCR, yet TCRdb's version contains in-frame clones alone and is incomplete. The sample lists more than 60,000 clones; 90% were seen once. This TCR was sampled from a human donor who received an intestinal transplant. The sequencing here drew on unstimulated CD8+ T cells sorted from spleen or lymph node cells, taken before intestinal transplant. The V gene is TRBV13, the J gene TRBJ1-1; the match to TRBD1 covers 7 bases. CDR3 sequence: CASSPGTAEAFF. The CDR3 nucleotides read TGTGCCAGCAGCCCCGGGACAGCTGAAGCTTTCTTT.